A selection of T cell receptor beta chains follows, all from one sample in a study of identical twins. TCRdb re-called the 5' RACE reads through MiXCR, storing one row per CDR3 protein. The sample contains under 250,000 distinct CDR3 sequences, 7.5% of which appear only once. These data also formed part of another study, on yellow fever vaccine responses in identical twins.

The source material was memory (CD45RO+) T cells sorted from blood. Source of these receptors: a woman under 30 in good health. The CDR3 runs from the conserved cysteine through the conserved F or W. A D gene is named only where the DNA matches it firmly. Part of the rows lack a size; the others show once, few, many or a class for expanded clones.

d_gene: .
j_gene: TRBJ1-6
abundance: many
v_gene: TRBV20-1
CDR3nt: TGCAGTGCTAGAGTAGCCGAGGGATCCTCACCCCTCCACTTT
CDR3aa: CSARVAEGSSPLHF

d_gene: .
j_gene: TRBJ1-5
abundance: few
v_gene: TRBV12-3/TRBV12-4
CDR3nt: TGTGCCAGCACCCAGAGTGCTCAGCCCCAGCATTTT
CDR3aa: CASTQSAQPQHF

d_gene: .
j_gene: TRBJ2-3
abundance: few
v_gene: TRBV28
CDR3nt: TGTGCCAGCGGCGGACAGAGCAGCACAGATACGCAGTATTTT
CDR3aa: CASGGQSSTDTQYF

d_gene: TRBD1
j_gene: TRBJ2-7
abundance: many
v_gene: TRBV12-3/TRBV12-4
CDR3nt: TGTGCCAGCAGGGCGACAGGGTACGAGCAGTACTTC
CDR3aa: CASRATGYEQYF

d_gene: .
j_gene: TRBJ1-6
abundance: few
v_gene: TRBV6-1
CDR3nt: TGTGCCAGCAGTGAAGTAGGGGCTAGATCACCCCTCCACTTT
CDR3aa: CASSEVGARSPLHF

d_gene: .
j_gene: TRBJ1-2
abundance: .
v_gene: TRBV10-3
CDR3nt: TGTGCCATCAGGGAGAAGGGGAGATATGGCTACACCTTC
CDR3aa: CAIREKGRYGYTF

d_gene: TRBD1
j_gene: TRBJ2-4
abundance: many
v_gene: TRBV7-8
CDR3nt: TGTGCCAGCAGCTTATCTACAGGGGAGACGATACTAGCCAAAAACATTCAGTACTTC
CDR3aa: CASSLSTGETILAKNIQYF

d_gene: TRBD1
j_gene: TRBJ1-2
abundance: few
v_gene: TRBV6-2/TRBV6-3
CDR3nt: TGTGCCAGCAGTTACTCCGAGGACAGGGCCTGGAGGGGCTACACCTTC
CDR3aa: CASSYSEDRAWRGYTF

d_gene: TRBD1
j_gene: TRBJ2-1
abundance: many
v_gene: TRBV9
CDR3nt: TGTGCCAGCAGCGTAGCAGGGACAGGACTCTCCTACAATGAGCAGTTCTTC
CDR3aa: CASSVAGTGLSYNEQFF

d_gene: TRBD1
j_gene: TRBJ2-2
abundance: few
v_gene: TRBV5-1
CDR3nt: TGCGCCAGCAGCTTGTCGGGGACAGGGGTCACCGGGGAGCTGTTTTTT
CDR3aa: CASSLSGTGVTGELFF